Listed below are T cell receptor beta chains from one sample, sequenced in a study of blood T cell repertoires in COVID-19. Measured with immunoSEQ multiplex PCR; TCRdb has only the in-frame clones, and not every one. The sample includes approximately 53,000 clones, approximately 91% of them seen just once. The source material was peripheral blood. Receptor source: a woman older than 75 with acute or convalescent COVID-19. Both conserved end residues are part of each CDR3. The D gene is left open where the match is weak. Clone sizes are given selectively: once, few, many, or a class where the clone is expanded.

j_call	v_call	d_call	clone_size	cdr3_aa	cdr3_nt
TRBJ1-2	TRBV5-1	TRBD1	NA	CASSLEAGGYGYTF	TGCGCCAGCAGCTTGGAGGCAGGGGGCTATGGCTACACCTTC
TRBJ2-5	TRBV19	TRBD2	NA	CASSIVLTGGKETQYF	TGTGCCAGTAGTATAGTCCTGACGGGAGGGAAGGAGACCCAGTACTTC
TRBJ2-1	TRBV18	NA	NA	CASSPRDEQFF	TGTGCCAGCTCACCTCGGGATGAGCAGTTCTTC
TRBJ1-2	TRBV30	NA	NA	CAWSVREGLGYTF	TGTGCCTGGAGTGTACGGGAGGGGCTCGGCTACACCTTC
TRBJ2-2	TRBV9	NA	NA	CASSVTGEAGELFF	TGTGCCAGCAGCGTTACGGGAGAGGCCGGGGAGCTGTTTTTT
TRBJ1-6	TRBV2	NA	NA	CASRKDLVEYSPLHF	TGTGCCAGCAGGAAGGACTTGGTAGAGTATTCACCCCTCCACTTT
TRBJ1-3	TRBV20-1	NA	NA	CSARSGNTIYF	TGCAGTGCTAGGTCAGGGAACACCATATATTTT
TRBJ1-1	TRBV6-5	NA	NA	CASSYSGQGTEAFF	TGTGCCAGCAGTTACTCCGGGCAGGGCACTGAAGCTTTCTTT
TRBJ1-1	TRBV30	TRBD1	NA	CAWRQQGAEAFF	TGTGCCTGGAGGCAACAGGGGGCTGAAGCTTTCTTT
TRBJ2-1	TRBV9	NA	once	CASSVTATSTSEQFF	TGTGCCAGCAGCGTGACCGCGACAAGCACCAGCGAGCAGTTCTTC
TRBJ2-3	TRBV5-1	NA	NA	CASSLGASRDTQYF	TGCGCCAGCAGCTTGGGAGCCTCCAGGGATACGCAGTATTTT
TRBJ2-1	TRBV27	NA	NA	CASSLRGPAAYNEQFF	TGTGCCAGCAGTTTAAGGGGTCCCGCCGCCTACAATGAGCAGTTCTTC
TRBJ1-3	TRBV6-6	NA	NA	CASIQGPGNTIYF	TGTGCCAGCATTCAGGGTCCTGGAAACACCATATATTTT